The rows below give T cell receptor beta chains drawn from one sample of a study of preoperative IRX-2 immunotherapy in early breast cancer. Clones were read by immunoSEQ multiplex PCR, and TCRdb kept only the in-frame ones, dropping some. The data show approximately 96,000 clones, 80% to 90% seen once. The sample here was tumor tissue, taken after IRX-2 immunotherapy. The origin of the receptors is a human donor with breast cancer. Both conserved end residues are trimmed from each CDR3. Fields, in order: J gene, clone size, V gene, CDR3 protein. Size is stated for part of the rows, as once, few or many counts, or as a class when the clone is expanded.

J gene: TRBJ2-1
clone size: .
V gene: TRBV11-3
CDR3 protein: ASSLRESSYNEQF

J gene: TRBJ2-7
clone size: .
V gene: TRBV19
CDR3 protein: ASSITSGSYEQY

J gene: TRBJ1-1
clone size: .
V gene: TRBV18
CDR3 protein: ASSPSLAGNTEAF

J gene: TRBJ1-3
clone size: .
V gene: TRBV5-1
CDR3 protein: ASSGGGIDSGNTIY

J gene: TRBJ1-1
clone size: .
V gene: TRBV5-1
CDR3 protein: ASSAQGDFTEAF

J gene: TRBJ1-2
clone size: .
V gene: TRBV11-3
CDR3 protein: ASSLVGVTESLNYGYT

J gene: TRBJ1-1
clone size: .
V gene: TRBV5-1
CDR3 protein: ASSSVGLNTEAF

J gene: TRBJ2-3
clone size: .
V gene: TRBV11-3
CDR3 protein: ASSLGRGSDTQY

J gene: TRBJ1-4
clone size: once
V gene: TRBV14
CDR3 protein: ASSPIGEKLF

J gene: TRBJ2-3
clone size: .
V gene: TRBV25-1
CDR3 protein: ASSDLAGEGTDTQY

J gene: TRBJ1-5
clone size: once
V gene: TRBV5-1
CDR3 protein: ASSLEGSYNQPQH

J gene: TRBJ1-2
clone size: .
V gene: TRBV7-1
CDR3 protein: ASGSWGIPYYGYT

J gene: TRBJ2-1
clone size: .
V gene: TRBV29-1
CDR3 protein: SVKQGVDEQF

J gene: TRBJ2-1
clone size: .
V gene: TRBV29-1
CDR3 protein: SVESGSTPQF

J gene: TRBJ1-1
clone size: .
V gene: TRBV6-8
CDR3 protein: ASTLDRANTEAF

J gene: TRBJ2-7
clone size: .
V gene: TRBV18
CDR3 protein: ASSPIGQGYDEQY

J gene: TRBJ2-1
clone size: .
V gene: TRBV6-8
CDR3 protein: ASTPGSLTYNEQF

J gene: TRBJ1-1
clone size: .
V gene: TRBV11-3
CDR3 protein: ASSRRDRGKTEAF

J gene: TRBJ1-2
clone size: .
V gene: TRBV19
CDR3 protein: ASSIAHPRAAGYT

J gene: TRBJ1-3
clone size: .
V gene: TRBV29-1
CDR3 protein: SVGCGQPRGNTIY

J gene: TRBJ2-7
clone size: .
V gene: TRBV18
CDR3 protein: ASSPPAQPYEQY

J gene: TRBJ2-3
clone size: .
V gene: TRBV30
CDR3 protein: AWRQGASTDTQY

J gene: TRBJ2-3
clone size: .
V gene: TRBV19
CDR3 protein: ATTDTDTQY

J gene: TRBJ2-1
clone size: .
V gene: TRBV6-8
CDR3 protein: ASSESRVAGVYNEQF

J gene: TRBJ1-3
clone size: .
V gene: TRBV11-3
CDR3 protein: ASSSGQPNSGNTIY

J gene: TRBJ2-7
clone size: once
V gene: TRBV6-8
CDR3 protein: ASSYLDRGSEQY

J gene: TRBJ1-5
clone size: few
V gene: TRBV6-8
CDR3 protein: AIRATLNTNQPQH

J gene: TRBJ2-3
clone size: .
V gene: TRBV11-3
CDR3 protein: ASSSRQGSDTQY

J gene: TRBJ2-5
clone size: .
V gene: TRBV28
CDR3 protein: ASSYDDGAKTQY

J gene: TRBJ2-5
clone size: .
V gene: TRBV14
CDR3 protein: ASSHRLAGGRETQY

J gene: TRBJ2-2
clone size: .
V gene: TRBV29-1
CDR3 protein: SVEGRKNTGELF

J gene: TRBJ1-4
clone size: .
V gene: TRBV25-1
CDR3 protein: ASSESTRAFNEKLF

J gene: TRBJ2-3
clone size: .
V gene: TRBV1
CDR3 protein: ASSQAPSGRSTDTQY

J gene: TRBJ1-1
clone size: .
V gene: TRBV14
CDR3 protein: ASSQDPYPGTEAF

J gene: TRBJ1-2
clone size: .
V gene: TRBV29-1
CDR3 protein: SGGGDNYGYT

J gene: TRBJ2-1
clone size: .
V gene: TRBV7-1
CDR3 protein: ASSLDRAYNEQF

J gene: TRBJ2-1
clone size: once
V gene: TRBV6-4
CDR3 protein: ASLWGTSGSPHNEQF

J gene: TRBJ2-1
clone size: .
V gene: TRBV18
CDR3 protein: ASSPSNHNEQF

J gene: TRBJ1-5
clone size: once
V gene: TRBV7-7
CDR3 protein: ASSVDRGRTGNQPQH

J gene: TRBJ1-6
clone size: .
V gene: TRBV1
CDR3 protein: ASSFRQVASPLH

J gene: TRBJ1-1
clone size: .
V gene: TRBV5-1
CDR3 protein: ASSLLTGADTEAF

J gene: TRBJ1-5
clone size: .
V gene: TRBV6-7
CDR3 protein: ASSDWTGNGQPQH

J gene: TRBJ2-3
clone size: .
V gene: TRBV6-8
CDR3 protein: ASTRAGGVKTDTQY

J gene: TRBJ2-7
clone size: few
V gene: TRBV30
CDR3 protein: AWGPSGGSYEQY

J gene: TRBJ2-1
clone size: .
V gene: TRBV5-1
CDR3 protein: ASSEGEGWDEQF

J gene: TRBJ2-7
clone size: .
V gene: TRBV25-1
CDR3 protein: ASRRTGVDEQY

J gene: TRBJ1-1
clone size: .
V gene: TRBV7-1
CDR3 protein: ASSSTGYYTEAF

J gene: TRBJ1-1
clone size: .
V gene: TRBV11-3
CDR3 protein: ASSFTGIDTEAF

J gene: TRBJ1-1
clone size: .
V gene: TRBV19
CDR3 protein: ASRQDMNTEAF

J gene: TRBJ1-5
clone size: few
V gene: TRBV19
CDR3 protein: ASSITGGNQPQH

J gene: TRBJ1-2
clone size: .
V gene: TRBV15
CDR3 protein: ATSRGGTGGNYGYT

J gene: TRBJ2-7
clone size: .
V gene: TRBV9
CDR3 protein: ASSADQGGEQY

J gene: TRBJ1-2
clone size: .
V gene: TRBV29-1
CDR3 protein: SATDGEYGYT

J gene: TRBJ2-7
clone size: once
V gene: TRBV30
CDR3 protein: AWSDRKRGISYEQY